The rows below give T cell receptor beta chains drawn from one sample of a study of metastatic and nonmetastatic thyroid tumors. TCRdb used MiXCR to call clones anew from the PCR reads. The sample yields 43,000 or so clones, 16% seen once. Material: blood. The receptors shown here come from a female donor with papillary thyroid cancer or a benign thyroid nodule (not recorded which). Some clones in this sample may be carry-over from other donors' samples. Both conserved end residues are part of each CDR3. The order of the fields is clone size, J gene, D gene, V gene, CDR3 protein, CDR3 DNA. A D gene is named only where the DNA matches it firmly. Part of the rows lack a size; the others show once, few, many or a class for expanded clones.

many,TRBJ1-2,TRBD1,TRBV10-3,CAIKQGNSNSNYGYTF,TGTGCCATCAAACAGGGGAATAGCAATTCTAACTATGGCTACACCTTC
many,TRBJ1-1,TRBD1,TRBV11-2,CASSWGRGTEAFF,TGTGCCAGCAGCTGGGGCAGGGGGACTGAAGCTTTCTTT
many,TRBJ1-3,.,TRBV15,CATSRDRGHTIYF,TGTGCCACCAGCAGAGACAGGGGCCACACCATATATTTT
many,TRBJ1-1,.,TRBV6-5,CASSYDRTNTEAFF,TGTGCCAGCAGTTACGACAGGACGAACACTGAAGCTTTCTTT
many,TRBJ1-6,.,TRBV3-1,CASGRMSSYNSPLHF,TGTGCCAGCGGACGGATGAGCTCCTATAATTCACCCCTCCACTTT
many,TRBJ1-2,.,TRBV6-1,CASTEGGNYGYTF,TGTGCCAGCACCGAAGGGGGTAACTATGGCTACACCTTC
.,TRBJ2-1,TRBD2,TRBV6-1,CASSEMGGRVNEQFF,TGTGCCAGCAGTGAAATGGGGGGGAGGGTGAATGAGCAGTTCTTC
many,TRBJ2-7,.,TRBV20-1,CSARPAGSPYEQYF,TGCAGTGCTAGGCCGGCAGGCAGCCCCTACGAGCAGTACTTC
few,TRBJ1-1,.,TRBV6-2/TRBV6-3,CATLPRGGGTEAFF,TGTGCCACCCTGCCCCGGGGGGGGGGCACTGAAGCTTTCTTT
many,TRBJ1-5,.,TRBV10-3,CAISLGGTQPQHF,TGTGCCATCAGTCTAGGGGGAACTCAGCCCCAGCATTTT
.,TRBJ1-5,.,TRBV6-5,CASSYTRSDNQPQHF,TGTGCCAGCAGTTACACACGTTCCGACAATCAGCCCCAGCATTTT
.,TRBJ1-2,TRBD1,TRBV20-1,CSARASTGRRDGYTF,TGCAGTGCTAGGGCTTCGACAGGGAGGCGTGATGGCTACACCTTC
.,TRBJ1-5,TRBD1,TRBV7-3,CASSYFKGTGAGGNQPQHF,TGTGCCAGCAGCTACTTTAAGGGGACAGGGGCTGGAGGCAATCAGCCCCAGCATTTT
.,TRBJ2-2,.,TRBV7-3,CASSLTPGGSYFGELFF,TGTGCCAGCAGCTTAACCCCCGGGGGCAGTTACTTCGGGGAGCTGTTTTTT
many,TRBJ2-1,TRBD1,TRBV11-2,CASSLDPRGEQFF,TGTGCCAGCAGCTTAGACCCCAGGGGGGAGCAGTTCTTC
many,TRBJ1-2,.,TRBV7-9,CASSLVGGRGYTF,TGTGCCAGCAGCTTAGTGGGGGGCCGGGGCTACACCTTC
many,TRBJ2-5,TRBD2,TRBV18,CASSLADQETQYF,TGTGCCAGCTCCCTAGCGGACCAAGAGACCCAGTACTTC
many,TRBJ2-7,.,TRBV3-1,CASSPGGREQYF,TGTGCCAGCAGCCCTGGGGGGAGGGAGCAGTACTTC
.,TRBJ2-1,.,TRBV10-2,CASSEEFRTGTVGNEQFF,TGCGCCAGCAGTGAGGAGTTTAGAACCGGGACTGTGGGCAATGAGCAGTTCTTC
many,TRBJ2-3,TRBD1,TRBV20-1,CSASGRTGTTDTQYF,TGCAGTGCTAGCGGGCGGACAGGGACCACAGATACGCAGTATTTT
few,TRBJ1-3,TRBD1,TRBV28,CASGQDRASGNTIYF,TGTGCCAGTGGGCAAGACAGGGCCTCTGGAAACACCATATATTTT
many,TRBJ2-7,.,TRBV30,CAWDVGRALSYEQYF,TGTGCCTGGGATGTAGGGCGGGCATTATCCTACGAGCAGTACTTC
many,TRBJ2-4,.,TRBV12-3/TRBV12-4,CASSLVAKNIQYF,TGTGCCAGCAGTTTAGTAGCCAAAAACATTCAGTACTTC
many,TRBJ2-5,.,TRBV10-3,CAIGTSGIQETQYF,TGTGCCATCGGAACCTCAGGGATTCAGGAGACCCAGTACTTC
many,TRBJ1-5,.,TRBV7-2,CASSRTGNQPQHF,TGTGCCAGCAGCCGGACAGGCAATCAGCCCCAGCATTTT
few,TRBJ2-2,TRBD2,TRBV6-1,CAIRPELAATGELFF,TGTGCCATCAGGCCGGAACTAGCGGCAACCGGGGAGCTGTTTTTT
.,TRBJ1-5,TRBD1,TRBV20-1,CSSTGQGIGNQPQHF,TGCAGTTCTACAGGACAGGGAATAGGCAATCAGCCCCAGCATTTT
many,TRBJ2-1,.,TRBV9,CASSLWEFSYNEQFF,TGTGCCAGCAGCCTCTGGGAGTTCTCCTACAATGAGCAGTTCTTC
few,TRBJ1-2,.,TRBV12-3/TRBV12-4,CASSLAEDGYTF,TGTGCCAGCAGTTTAGCGGAGGATGGCTACACCTTC
few,TRBJ2-1,.,TRBV2,CASSELEGELYNEQFF,TGTGCCAGCAGTGAATTAGAAGGGGAACTATACAATGAGCAGTTCTTC
.,TRBJ1-1,.,TRBV28,CASSIRRAEAFF,TGTGCCAGCAGCATCAGGAGGGCTGAAGCTTTCTTT
many,TRBJ2-1,TRBD1,TRBV7-8,CASSFGQGGVYEQFF,TGTGCCAGCAGCTTTGGACAGGGGGGCGTCTATGAGCAGTTCTTC
many,TRBJ2-5,.,TRBV19,CASRPGPGETQYF,TGTGCCAGTAGGCCGGGGCCGGGGGAGACCCAGTACTTC
many,TRBJ1-3,.,TRBV7-8,CASSSGDGNTIYF,TGTGCCAGCAGCTCAGGAGATGGAAACACCATATATTTT
few,TRBJ1-2,.,TRBV28,CASSPGTKTLSGYTF,TGTGCCAGCAGTCCAGGGACAAAGACCTTGAGTGGCTACACCTTC
few,TRBJ2-5,.,TRBV25-1,CASSEPGIQETQYF,TGTGCCAGCAGTGAACCCGGGATCCAAGAGACCCAGTACTTC
few,TRBJ1-5,.,TRBV10-3,CASSFPLGQGGNQPQHF,TGTGCCAGCAGTTTCCCCTTAGGACAAGGAGGCAATCAGCCCCAGCATTTT
.,TRBJ2-7,TRBD2,TRBV20-1,CSAQSGLADTYEQYF,TGCAGTGCTCAATCGGGACTAGCGGATACCTACGAGCAGTACTTC
many,TRBJ2-1,.,TRBV19,CASSILLGPYNEQFF,TGTGCCAGTAGTATTCTGCTGGGGCCCTACAATGAGCAGTTCTTC
many,TRBJ2-2,.,TRBV11-3,CASSLQGGGELFF,TGTGCCAGCAGCCTGCAGGGAGGCGGGGAGCTGTTTTTT
.,TRBJ2-7,.,TRBV11-1,CASSLAGHLYEHYF,TGTGCCAGCAGCTTAGCGGGACATCTCTACGAGCATTACTTC
many,TRBJ2-7,.,TRBV30,CAWGLYEQYF,TGTGCCTGGGGATTGTACGAGCAGTACTTC
few,TRBJ2-1,.,TRBV6-5,CASGDSGGESNEQFF,TGTGCCAGCGGTGACTCTGGCGGGGAGTCCAATGAGCAGTTCTTC
few,TRBJ1-6,TRBD1,TRBV12-3/TRBV12-4,CASRWTGGLSPLHF,TGTGCCAGCAGGTGGACAGGTGGATTATCACCCCTCCACTTT
medium-sized,TRBJ2-1,.,TRBV27,CASSSKAPPSYNEQFF,TGTGCCAGCAGTTCAAAGGCCCCACCCTCCTACAATGAGCAGTTCTTC
many,TRBJ1-2,.,TRBV2,CASSEGYGGADF,TGTGCCAGCAGTGAAGGTTATGGGGGTGCCGACTTC
many,TRBJ2-1,TRBD2,TRBV7-6,CASSLSVGGRAGEQFF,TGTGCCAGCAGCTTGTCTGTTGGCGGGAGAGCGGGCGAGCAGTTCTTC
many,TRBJ1-3,.,TRBV11-2,CASSLDPPSSGNTIYF,TGTGCCAGCAGCTTAGATCCCCCAAGCTCTGGAAACACCATATATTTT
many,TRBJ2-5,TRBD1,TRBV24-1,CATSVTGGVETQYF,TGTGCCACCAGTGTTACAGGGGGCGTGGAGACCCAGTACTTC
many,TRBJ2-1,.,TRBV10-2,CASSVSLDEQFF,TGCGCCAGCAGTGTATCTCTGGATGAGCAGTTCTTC
many,TRBJ2-3,.,TRBV18,CASSPRQDGDTQYF,TGTGCCAGCTCACCAAGGCAGGACGGAGATACGCAGTATTTT
many,TRBJ1-2,TRBD1,TRBV4-2,CASSLDREGYGYTF,TGTGCCAGCAGTCTTGACAGGGAAGGCTATGGCTACACCTTC
.,TRBJ1-2,TRBD1,TRBV28,CASACGTGLVYTF,TGTGCCAGCGCCTGCGGGACAGGGCTTGTCTACACCTTC
many,TRBJ2-2,.,TRBV12-3/TRBV12-4,CASPIRARKNTGELFF,TGTGCCAGCCCAATCAGGGCTAGGAAGAACACCGGGGAGCTGTTTTTT
few,TRBJ1-1,.,TRBV6-5,CASSYDGSEAFF,TGTGCCAGCAGCTACGACGGATCTGAAGCTTTCTTT
once,TRBJ1-2,.,TRBV7-2,CASSLAVRNPNYGYTF,TGTGCCAGCAGCTTAGCCGTCAGAAACCCTAACTATGGCTACACCTTC
many,TRBJ2-3,TRBD1,TRBV30,CAWSQGASDTQYF,TGTGCCTGGAGTCAGGGGGCATCAGATACGCAGTATTTT
many,TRBJ1-5,.,TRBV19,CASSNRHVYSNQPQHF,TGTGCCAGTAGTAACCGACACGTATATAGCAATCAGCCCCAGCATTTT
many,TRBJ1-5,.,TRBV4-1,CASSPGPGRGNQPQHF,TGCGCCAGCAGCCCGGGACCCGGGAGGGGCAATCAGCCCCAGCATTTT